Listed here is a single TCR beta chain. Its antigen is unidentified. The data were obtained in a study of TIL therapy for anti-PD-1-resistant metastatic lung cancer. Points from the study as a whole: The cohort had more treatment-naive, never-smoker and oncogene-addicted patients than typical.

Sequencing used immunoSEQ v3. Each library reached some 2 million read pairs, or roughly 4.5-6.5 million at deep level. Here immunoSEQ multiplex PCR was the method, and the copy in TCRdb shows in-frame clones only, minus some. The sample carries about 14,000 clones, around 88% recorded once. Sample time point: pre-treatment sample, taken before nivolumab and TIL therapy. Adults with stage 4 NSCLC were enrolled in a phase I trial. The CDR3 loop spans 12 amino acids. Germline values: CDR1 SGDLS, CDR2 YYNGEE. V lost 2 bases to trimming and J lost 10 bases, with 10 bases between them. The clonotype originates from a person aged 25 to 80 with non-small cell lung cancer. The chain couples TRBV9 to TRBJ2-1; tentative D call: TRBD2 (6 bases). The starting material was blood, obtained at baseline. CDR3 in DNA: TGTGCCAGCAGCGTTTATGCGGGAGAGCAGTTCTTC. Protein sequence: CASSVYAGEQFF. Full variable domain (remainder filled in from reference TRBV9 and TRBJ2-1): DSGVTQTPKHLITATGQRVTLRCSPRSGDLSVYWYQQSLDQGLQFLIQYYNGEERAKGNILERFSAQQFPDLHSELNLSSLELGDSALYFCASSVYAGEQFFGPGTRLTVL.